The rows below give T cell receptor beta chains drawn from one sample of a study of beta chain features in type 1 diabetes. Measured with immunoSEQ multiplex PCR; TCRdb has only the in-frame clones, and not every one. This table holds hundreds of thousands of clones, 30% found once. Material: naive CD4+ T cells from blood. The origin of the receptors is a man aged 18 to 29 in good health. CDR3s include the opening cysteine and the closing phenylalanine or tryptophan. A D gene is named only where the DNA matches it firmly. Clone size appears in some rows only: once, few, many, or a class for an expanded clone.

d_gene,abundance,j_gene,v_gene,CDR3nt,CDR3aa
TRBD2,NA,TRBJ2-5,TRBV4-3,TGCGCCAGCAGCCAAGATTCGGGGCTAGCGGGAGAGACCCAGTACTTC,CASSQDSGLAGETQYF
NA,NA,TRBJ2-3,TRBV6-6,TGTGCCACCAGACAGAGCACAGATACGCAGTATTTT,CATRQSTDTQYF
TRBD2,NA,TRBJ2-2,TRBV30,TGTGCCTGGAGTATTGGGACTAGCGGGAGGGCCGGTGCCACCGGGGAGCTGTTTTTT,CAWSIGTSGRAGATGELFF
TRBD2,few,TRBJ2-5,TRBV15,TGTGCCACCAGCAGGACTAGCGCAGAGACCCAGTACTTC,CATSRTSAETQYF
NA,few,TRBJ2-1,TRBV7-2,TGTGCCAGCAGCCTCGCCTCCCTCTCCTACAATGAGCAGTTCTTC,CASSLASLSYNEQFF
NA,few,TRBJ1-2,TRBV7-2,TGTGCCAGCAGCTTATCTGGGAGCTATGGCTACACCTTC,CASSLSGSYGYTF
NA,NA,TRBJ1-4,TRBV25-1,TGTGCCAGCAGTGAACATCACAGCTCAACTAATGAAAAACTGTTTTTT,CASSEHHSSTNEKLFF
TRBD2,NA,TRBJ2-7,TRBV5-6,TGTGCCAGCAGACTGTCACTAGCGGCCTCCTACGAGCAGTACTTC,CASRLSLAASYEQYF
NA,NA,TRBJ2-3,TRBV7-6,TGTGCCAGCAGCTTAGAGGGTACGGTCACAGATACGCAGTATTTT,CASSLEGTVTDTQYF
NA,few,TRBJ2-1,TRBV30,TGTGCCTGGAGTGTACGGGGAATTAATGAGCAGTTCTTC,CAWSVRGINEQFF
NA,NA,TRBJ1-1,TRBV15,TGTGCCACCAGCAGAGATCCGGGAACTGAAGCTTTCTTT,CATSRDPGTEAFF
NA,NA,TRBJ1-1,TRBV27,TGTGCCAGCAACCTTGCGACAGGGAACACTGAAGCTTTCTTT,CASNLATGNTEAFF
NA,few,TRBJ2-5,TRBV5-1,TGCGCCAGCAGCACCGGAGAGACCCAGTACTTC,CASSTGETQYF
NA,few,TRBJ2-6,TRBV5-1,TGCGCCAGCAGCCCGGGAACTGGGGCCAACGTCCTGACTTTC,CASSPGTGANVLTF
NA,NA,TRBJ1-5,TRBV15,TGTGCCACCAGCAGAGATTTTGGGGGGTTCCAGCCCCAGCATTTT,CATSRDFGGFQPQHF
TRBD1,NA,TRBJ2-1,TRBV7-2,TGTGCCAGCAGCCCTTGGACAGGGGAGTACAATGAGCAGTTCTTC,CASSPWTGEYNEQFF
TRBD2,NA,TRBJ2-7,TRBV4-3,TGCGCCAGCAGCCAAGATAGTCGGGGAGGGTTCTACGAGCAGTACTTC,CASSQDSRGGFYEQYF
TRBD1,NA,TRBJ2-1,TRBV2,TGTGCCAGCAGAAGGGGACAGGGCTTCTTTAATTCCTACAATGAGCAGTTCTTC,CASRRGQGFFNSYNEQFF
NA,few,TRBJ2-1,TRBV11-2,TGTGCCAGCAGCCCGTTGGGCACCTACAATGAGCAGTTCTTC,CASSPLGTYNEQFF
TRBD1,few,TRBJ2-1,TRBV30,TGTGCCTGGAGTGTGGGACAGATCTACAATGAGCAGTTCTTC,CAWSVGQIYNEQFF
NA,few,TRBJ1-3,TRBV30,TGTGCCTTCCACGGACAAAGCTCTGGAAACACCATATATTTT,CAFHGQSSGNTIYF
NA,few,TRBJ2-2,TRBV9,TGTGCCAGCAGCGTAGGGTCTAGCGCCTACACCGGGGAGCTGTTTTTT,CASSVGSSAYTGELFF
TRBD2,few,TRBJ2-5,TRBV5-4,TGTGCCAGCAGCTTGAGGAAACTAGCGGGAGGTGGAGAGACCCAGTACTTC,CASSLRKLAGGGETQYF
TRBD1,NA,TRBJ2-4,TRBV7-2,TGTGCCAGCAGCCCCAACAGGGGGCCCGGCATTCAGTACTTC,CASSPNRGPGIQYF
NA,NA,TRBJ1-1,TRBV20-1,TGCAGTGCTACAGGGGTTACTGAAGCTTTCTTT,CSATGVTEAFF
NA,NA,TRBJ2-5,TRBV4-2,TGTGCCAGCAGCCAAGATTGGGCAGGGGAAAAGACCCAGTACTTC,CASSQDWAGEKTQYF
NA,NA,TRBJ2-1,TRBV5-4,TGTGCCAGCAGCTTGAACATTCTGGGCTCCTACAATGAGCAGTTCTTC,CASSLNILGSYNEQFF
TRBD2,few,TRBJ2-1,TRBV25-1,TGTGCCAGCAGTGAGGGGCGGGTAGCGGGAGGGCCAAGCGATGAGCAGTTCTTC,CASSEGRVAGGPSDEQFF
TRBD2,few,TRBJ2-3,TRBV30,TGTGCCTGGAGCACCCCGAAGGGAGGGCTAAGCACAGATACGCAGTATTTT,CAWSTPKGGLSTDTQYF
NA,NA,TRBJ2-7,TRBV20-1,TGCAGTGCATCCGAGCAGTACTTC,CSASEQYF
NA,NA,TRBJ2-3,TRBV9,TGTGCCAGCAGCGTAGCCCGCCGGGGAGATACGCAGTATTTT,CASSVARRGDTQYF
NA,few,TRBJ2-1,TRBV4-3,TGCGCCAGCAGCCACCAACGAGCGACCTACAATGAGCAGTTCTTC,CASSHQRATYNEQFF
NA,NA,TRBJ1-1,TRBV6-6,TGTGCCAGCAGTTATGCAGGGAACACTGAAGCTTTCTTT,CASSYAGNTEAFF
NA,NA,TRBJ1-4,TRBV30,TGTGCCTGGAGTGTACCTGCGGGACTGATAAATGAAAAACTGTTTTTT,CAWSVPAGLINEKLFF
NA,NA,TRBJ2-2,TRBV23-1,TGCGCCAGCAGTCAATGGTTCGGCAGCACCGGGGAGCTGTTTTTT,CASSQWFGSTGELFF
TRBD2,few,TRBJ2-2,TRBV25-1,TGTGCCAGTCCTAGCGGGAGAGTGGCCGGGGAGCTGTTTTTT,CASPSGRVAGELFF
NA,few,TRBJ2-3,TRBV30,TGTGCCTGGAGCACATCTTCTAGCACAGATACGCAGTATTTT,CAWSTSSSTDTQYF
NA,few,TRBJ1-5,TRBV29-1,TGCAGCGGGGAAGGAAAGGACTGGAGCAATCAGCCCCAGCATTTT,CSGEGKDWSNQPQHF
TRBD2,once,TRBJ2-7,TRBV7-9,TGTGCCAGCAGCTTTACTAGCGGGTCCTACGAGCAGTACTTC,CASSFTSGSYEQYF
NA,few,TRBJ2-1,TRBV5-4,TGTGCCAGCAGCCCTGACCAGGGAACCTACAATGAGCAGTTCTTC,CASSPDQGTYNEQFF
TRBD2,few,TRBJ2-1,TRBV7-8,TGTGCCAGCAGCTTAACGGACGGGACTAGCGCACGTAATGAGCAGTTCTTC,CASSLTDGTSARNEQFF
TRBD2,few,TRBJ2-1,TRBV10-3,TGTGCCATCAGTGAGGGCCTAGCGGGAGACTACAATGAGCAGTTCTTC,CAISEGLAGDYNEQFF
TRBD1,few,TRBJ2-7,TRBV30,TGTGCCTGGAGTGTACGGGGTGGGACAGGGATCTACGAGCAGTACTTC,CAWSVRGGTGIYEQYF
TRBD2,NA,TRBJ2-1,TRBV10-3,TGTGCCATCAGGGGGGGACTAGCGGATAATGAGCAGTTCTTC,CAIRGGLADNEQFF
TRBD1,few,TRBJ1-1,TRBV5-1,TGCGCCAGCAGCCCGGGACAGGGCCTTGAAGCTTTCTTT,CASSPGQGLEAFF
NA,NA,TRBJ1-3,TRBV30,TGTGCCTGGGGCGGTGGGGGAAACACCATATATTTT,CAWGGGGNTIYF
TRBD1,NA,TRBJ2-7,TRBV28,TGTGCCAGCCTAGAAACCGGGACAGGGAAATACGAGCAGTACTTC,CASLETGTGKYEQYF
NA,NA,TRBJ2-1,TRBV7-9,TGTGCCAGCAGCTTCGGGGCGTCGGGCTACAATGAGCAGTTCTTC,CASSFGASGYNEQFF
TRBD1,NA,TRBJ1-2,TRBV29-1,TGCAGCGCCCAGACAGGGTTCGACTATGGCTACACCTTC,CSAQTGFDYGYTF
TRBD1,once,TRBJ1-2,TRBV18,TGTGCCAGCTCATCGGACAGGACTATCTATGGCTACACCTTC,CASSSDRTIYGYTF